The next 18 T cell receptor beta chains were all read from a single sample in a study of CD8 T cells in ankylosing spondylitis. TCRdb re-derived calls from the 5' RACE reads in MiXCR, one entry per CDR3 protein. Of about 310,000 distinct CDR3 sequences listed, roughly 20% are singletons. Sequenced: blood, either unsorted or a sorted T cell fraction (not recorded which). The receptors stem from a female donor with ankylosing spondylitis or in good health (not recorded which).

The table lists this clonotype with a few counts. This sequence joins TRBV7-2 and TRBJ1-2, with a weak D call TRBD1 (5 bases). The CDR3 loop spans 17 amino acids. CDR1 is SGHTA and CDR2 is FQGNSA in the germline V gene. V dropped 3 bases and J dropped 0 bases, with 17 bases sitting between them. The CDR3: CASSLQGGGSSNYGYTF. In nucleotides, the CDR3 is TGTGCCAGCAGCTTGCAGGGCGGGGGATCCTCTAACTATGGCTACACCTTC.

V is TRBV5-4 and J is TRBJ2-7; D gene unclear. V was clipped by 0 bases and J by 0 bases, with 10 bases between them. Germline V gene sequence: CDR1 SGHNT, CDR2 YYREEE (reference sequence). The CDR3 covers 15 residues. CDR3 sequence reads: CASSLDAVNSYEQYF. The CDR3 DNA is TGTGCCAGCAGCTTGGACGCAGTGAACTCCTACGAGCAGTACTTC.

Comments on this clonotype: This may be a read error, as it is one base from a much larger clone. J is TRBJ1-2 and V is TRBV12-3 or TRBV12-4; 10 bases line up with TRBD1. CDR3 length equals 15 residues. The CDR3 nucleotides read TGTGCCAGCACCCCACCGGACAGGGGGAGCTATCGCTACACCTTC. This gives the protein CASTPPDRGSYRYTF.

In its sample, this clonotype was seen a few times. The chain combines TRBV7-2 with TRBJ2-5, with TRBD1 matching over 8 bases. Germline-derived CDR1 and CDR2 are SGHTA and FQGNSA. The CDR3 consists of 13 residues. The junction had 4 bases not matched to a gene; V was cut back by 4 bases and J by 6 bases. This CDR3 reads CASSSGQGQTQYF. The CDR3 DNA sequence: TGTGCCAGCAGCTCCGGACAGGGACAGACCCAGTACTTC.

The rearrangement links TRBV4-3 to TRBJ2-5, with 7 nucleotides matching TRBD1. The V gene's germline CDR1 is LGHNA and CDR2 YSLEER. This CDR3 is built from 14 residues. J lost 3 bases, V lost 2 bases, and 3 bases had no gene match. CDR3 loop: CASSQRDREETQYF. As DNA, the CDR3 is TGCGCCAGCAGCCAACGGGACAGAGAAGAGACCCAGTACTTC.

This clonotype was counted between two and nine times. The CDR3 spells CSASNPGLTLNEQYF. The DNA of the CDR3 is TGCAGTGCTAGTAATCCGGGACTAACTCTAAACGAGCAGTACTTC. The chain couples TRBV20-1 to TRBJ2-7; 7 positions match TRBD2. There are 15 residues in the CDR3. J was trimmed by 5 bases and V by 3 bases; bases with no gene match: 13. Germline V gene sequence: CDR1 DFQATT, CDR2 SNEGSKA (reference sequence).

The rearrangement links TRBV18 to TRBJ1-1; the D is unclear. The CDR3 has 14 amino acids. V was cut by 5 bases and J by 4 bases, with 14 bases left in between. The germline V gene has CDR1 KGHSH and CDR2 LQKENI. This CDR3 is CASSALEGSTEAFF. As DNA, the CDR3 is TGTGCCAGCTCAGCCCTAGAAGGGTCCACTGAAGCTTTCTTT.

V usage is TRBV14 and J usage is TRBJ1-1, with D possibly matching TRBD1 (5 bases). Per the germline V gene, CDR1 is SGHDN and CDR2 is FVKESK. The CDR3 runs to 17 residues. V gave up 0 bases and J gave up 1 base, with 15 bases separating them. CDR3 nucleotide sequence: TGTGCCAGCAGCCAAGACGCAGGTCTTAGGGGGAACACTGAAGCTTTCTTT. The encoded protein is CASSQDAGLRGNTEAFF.

This chain connects TRBV6-1 to TRBJ2-2; 15 positions match TRBD2. V lost 5 bases to trimming and J lost 2 bases; unmatched junction nucleotides: 6. Germline V gene lookup returns CDR1 MNHNS and CDR2 SASEGT. The CDR3 totals 18 residues. CDR3 sequence: CASSQGLAGGSNTGELFF. The CDR3 nucleotides are TGTGCCAGCAGTCAGGGACTAGCGGGAGGAAGTAACACCGGGGAGCTGTTTTTT.

This clonotype occurred a few times. The chain employs TRBV14 and TRBJ2-7; possible D gene TRBD2, 5 bases. The germline CDR1 and CDR2 sequences are SGHDN and FVKESK. The CDR3 is 13 amino acids. V dropped 9 bases and J dropped 2 bases, with 14 bases sitting between them. The DNA of the CDR3 is TGTGCCAGTAGAGGACTCTACGCCTACGAGCAGTACTTC. Amino acids: CASRGLYAYEQYF.

V and J are TRBV20-1 and TRBJ2-1, with 12 bases lining up with TRBD2. With 2 bases clipped from V and 4 bases from J, the junction kept 15 bases outside the gene matches. Germline CDR1 DFQATT, CDR2 SNEGSKA (reference sequence). The CDR3 length is 19 residues. The CDR3 region has the DNA TGCAGTGCTAGAACCCCCACGACTAGCGGGAGTAGCGCATACAATGAGCAGTTCTTC. Translated, it gives CSARTPTTSGSSAYNEQFF.

This clonotype was detected many times. The chain combines TRBV29-1 with TRBJ2-5; no reliable D call. V was pared by 3 bases and J by 3 bases, with 11 bases between. Germline V CDR1 and CDR2: SQVTM, ANQGSEA. The CDR3 spans 13 residues. CDR3 region: CSVDGEVKETQYF. The CDR3 DNA reads as TGCAGCGTTGATGGTGAAGTTAAAGAGACCCAGTACTTC. The full variable domain, its missing parts supplied by reference TRBV29-1 and TRBJ2-5, is SAVISQKPSRDICQRGTSLTIQCQVDSQVTMMFWYRQQPGQSLTLIATANQGSEATYESGFVIDKFPISRPNLTFSTLTVSNMSPEDSSIYLCSVDGEVKETQYFGPGTRLLVL.

The V call is TRBV6-1, the J call TRBJ2-2; a weak D match, TRBD2 (5 bases). CDR1 and CDR2 (germline): MNHNS, SASEGT. The CDR3 runs 14 residues. V dropped 7 bases and J dropped 1 base, with 10 bases sitting between them. The CDR3 here is CASIGGGNTGELFF. The CDR3 DNA sequence: TGTGCCAGCATCGGCGGAGGGAACACCGGGGAGCTGTTTTTT.

This clonotype turned up a few times. The gene calls are TRBV12-3 or TRBV12-4 and TRBJ1-5, with TRBD1 as a possible D gene (5 bases). The CDR3 is 12 residues long. Trimming shortened V by 6 bases and J by 3 bases, and 6 bases separated the two germline ends. The CDR3, as DNA: TGTGCCAGCAGGGACAACAATCAGCCCCAGCATTTT. It encodes CASRDNNQPQHF.

This clonotype occurred a few times. The J gene is TRBJ1-1, the V gene TRBV12-3 or TRBV12-4, with 7 bases aligning to TRBD1. Unmatched junction bases numbered 8, after V lost 6 bases and J lost 1 base. CDR3 size: 15 residues. The CDR3 is CASSPARTGNTEAFF. CDR3 nucleotide sequence: TGTGCCAGCAGCCCTGCTCGGACAGGGAACACTGAAGCTTTCTTT.

The V and J genes are TRBV5-1 and TRBJ2-7; 10 bases are a match to TRBD1. The CDR3 contains 14 residues. Germline trimming cut 4 bases from V and 6 bases from J; bases unmatched to any gene: 7. Germline CDR1 SGHRS, CDR2 YFSETQ. The CDR3 coding sequence is TGCGCCAGCAGCAAGGCGACAGGGGGCGGCGAGCAGTACTTC. Encoded protein: CASSKATGGGEQYF.

This chain uses TRBV5-5 with TRBJ2-1, with TRBD1 matching 7 bases. This CDR3 spans 12 amino acids. Germline V gene data show CDR1 as SGHKS and CDR2 as YYEKEE (reference sequence). Trimming took 3 bases from V and 11 from J; bases not matched to a gene: 5. The CDR3 loop is CASSWDSPKQFF. In DNA form, the CDR3 reads TGTGCCAGCAGCTGGGACAGCCCGAAGCAGTTCTTC.

This clonotype was recorded a few times. V gene TRBV10-3 combines with J gene TRBJ2-7; D may be TRBD2 (6 bases). Germline V gives CDR1 ENHRY, CDR2 SYGVKD. The CDR3 extends over 15 amino acids. Between the trimmed V and J ends, which lost 3 bases and 5 bases, there was a span of 17 bases. The CDR3 nucleotides read TGTGCCATCAGTGAAGAGCCCCCGGGAGTTCACGAGCAGTACTTC. This gives the protein CAISEEPPGVHEQYF.